Below, 18 T cell receptor beta chains from the same sample are listed, as sequenced in a study of radiotherapy plus CTLA-4 blockade in lung cancer. The table came from immunoSEQ multiplex PCR; TCRdb's copy has only in-frame clones and leaves some out. The top ten clones hold 0.82% of a sample with 80,000 to 95,000 clones, less than 90% of them seen once. Sequences were derived from peripheral blood, sampled from a patient treated with radiotherapy plus ipilimumab. These receptors were obtained from a human donor with non-small cell lung cancer who had stable disease on radiotherapy plus ipilimumab.

The rearrangement links TRBV5-1 to TRBJ2-5; TRBD2 matches at 12 bases. Trimming cost V 4 bases and J 2 bases; bases outside gene matches: 3. CDR1 is SGHRS and CDR2 is YFSETQ in the germline V gene. The CDR3 has 15 residues. CDR3 nucleotide sequence: TGCGCCAGCAGCGAAGGACTAGCGGGGCAAGAGACCCAGTACTTC. Its protein product is CASSEGLAGQETQYF.

The rearrangement links TRBV28 to TRBJ2-7; D is possibly TRBD2 (6 bases). CDR1 is MDHEN, CDR2 SYDVKM, per germline. V was pared by 7 bases and J by 6 bases, with 19 bases between. This CDR3 is built from 14 residues. The CDR3 is CASMGVAVTTEQYF. CDR3 coding DNA: TGTGCCAGCATGGGAGTAGCGGTTACTACCGAGCAGTACTTC.

The chain employs TRBV6-6 and TRBJ1-2; 7 positions agree with TRBD1. Losses at the gene ends were 7 bases for V and 4 bases for J; bases not matched to a gene: 12. This CDR3 is built from 15 residues. Germline CDR1 and CDR2: MNHNY and SVGAGI (reference sequence). The CDR3 coding sequence is TGTGCCAGCAAGGCAGGGGGAATAGGCTCCTATGGCTACACCTTC. Its protein is CASKAGGIGSYGYTF.

This sequence joins TRBV7-9 and TRBJ1-1; D remains unclear. V lost 5 bases and J lost 1, with 11 bases in between. The CDR3 totals 14 residues. Looked up from germline, CDR1 is SEHNR and CDR2 is FQNEAQ (reference sequence). The CDR3 protein is CASSIRAGNTEAFF. CDR3 DNA sequence: TGTGCCAGCAGCATTCGGGCGGGGAACACTGAAGCTTTCTTT.

V and J are TRBV2 and TRBJ1-4; possible D gene TRBD1, 6 bases. With 6 bases removed from V and 9 bases from J, the gap between germline ends came to 11 bases. In germline, CDR1 is SNHLY, CDR2 FYNNEI. CDR3 size: 12 residues. The CDR3 DNA follows: TGTGCCAGCAGCGGGGGCGCAAAAAAACTGTTTTTT. The encoded protein is CASSGGAKKLFF.

This rearrangement joins TRBV18 to TRBJ1-4; D not resolved. Trimming took off 0 bases at V and 7 bases at J, with 9 bases between the two ends. This CDR3 is 14 amino acids long. The germline gives CDR1 KGHSH, CDR2 LQKENI. CDR3 in amino acids: CASSPPPIGEKLFF. The CDR3, as DNA: TGTGCCAGCTCACCACCGCCCATAGGTGAAAAACTGTTTTTT.

The genes are TRBV15 and TRBJ2-7; a possible D gene is TRBD1 (6 bases). Germline CDR1 LNHNV, CDR2 YYDKDF (reference sequence). Trimming removed 0 bases from V and 5 bases from J, with 11 bases in between. This CDR3 has 14 amino acids. DNA of the CDR3: TGTGCCACCAGCAGAGACCCACAGGGTAACGAGCAGTACTTC. It encodes CATSRDPQGNEQYF. Looking up the rest from reference TRBV15 and TRBJ2-7 gives the full variable domain: DAMVIQNPRYQVTQFGKPVTLSCSQTLNHNVMYWYQQKSSQAPKLLFHYYDKDFNNEADTPDNFQSRRPNTSFCFLDIRSPGLGDTAMYLCATSRDPQGNEQYFGPGTRLTVT.

The chain links TRBV30 to TRBJ2-7; possible D gene TRBD1, 6 bases. Per the germline V gene, CDR1 is GTSNPN and CDR2 is SVGIG (reference sequence). The V gene lost 1 base and the J gene lost 6 bases, with 16 bases spanning the gap. This CDR3 has 14 residues. CDR3 amino acids: CAWSADGGYSEQYF. For the CDR3, the DNA is TGTGCCTGGAGTGCCGATGGGGGCTATTCCGAGCAGTACTTC.

The chain carries TRBV7-2 and TRBJ1-5; a possible D gene is TRBD1 (5 bases). Germline CDR1 reads SGHTA; CDR2 reads FQGNSA. Trimming cost V 1 base and J 4 bases, with 5 bases left between them. This CDR3 spans 13 amino acids. This CDR3 is CASSLGQNQPQHF. As DNA, the CDR3 is TGTGCCAGCAGCTTAGGACAGAATCAGCCCCAGCATTTT.

J is TRBJ1-3 and V is TRBV6-6; 7 bases are shared with TRBD1. The germline V gene encodes CDR1 MNHNY and CDR2 SVGAGI (reference sequence). This CDR3 contains 14 residues. Losses at the gene ends were 5 bases for V and 2 bases for J; bases not matched to a gene: 3. The CDR3 bases are TGTGCCAGCAGTCCACAGGGGACTGGAAACACCATATATTTT. It translates to CASSPQGTGNTIYF.

The chain couples TRBV16 to TRBJ2-1, with 10 bases lining up with TRBD2. V shed 0 bases, J shed 9 bases, and the junction held 5 bases outside the gene matches. CDR1 KGHSY and CDR2 FQNENV come from the germline V gene. CDR3 length: 15 residues. The CDR3 DNA sequence: TGTGCCAGCAGCCAATCCCCTAGCGGGAGAGGTGAGCAGTTCTTC. Protein sequence: CASSQSPSGRGEQFF.

The V gene is TRBV10-3, the J gene TRBJ2-5; no clear D gene. With 2 bases removed from V and 2 bases from J, the gap between germline ends came to 9 bases. CDR1 ENHRY and CDR2 SYGVKD come from the germline V gene. CDR3 length equals 14 residues. The CDR3 reads CAISEAAVQETQYF. Here the CDR3 DNA reads TGTGCCATCAGTGAGGCGGCAGTACAAGAGACCCAGTACTTC.

The chain carries TRBV28 and TRBJ1-6; D is undetermined. The CDR3 consists of 16 residues. The ends were cut back, 10 bases at V and 5 bases at J, with 21 bases in the middle. Per germline, CDR1 MDHEN and CDR2 SYDVKM. The CDR3 bases are TGTGCCACCTCCCTCGGAACGAGTTCAAATAATTCACCCCTCCACTTT. Residues: CATSLGTSSNNSPLHF.

V usage is TRBV19 and J usage is TRBJ1-5, with unresolved D. This CDR3 has 17 residues. Trimming left V 3 bases short and J 0 bases short, with 15 bases between. Germline values: CDR1 LNHDA, CDR2 SQIVND (reference sequence). CDR3 protein: CASSIRFSVISNQPQHF. The CDR3 DNA reads as TGTGCCAGTAGTATCCGATTCTCCGTTATTAGCAATCAGCCCCAGCATTTT.

As concerns this clone: An end of the junction does not agree with germline; a read error may underlie this. The V call is TRBV18, the J call TRBJ2-7; possibly TRBD2 for D (7 bases). This CDR3 has 15 amino acids. Germline lookup yields CDR1 KGHSH and CDR2 LQKENI. The CDR3 DNA reads TGTGCCAGCTCACCGCCGGGGGGCCAGTCCTACGGGCAGTACTTC. Residues: CASSPPGGQSYGQYF.

This rearrangement joins TRBV21-1 to TRBJ1-1. TRBV21-1 is termed a pseudogene. The CDR3 spans 14 residues. The CDR3 region is CASSDRTGNTEAFF. CDR3 bases: TGTGCCAGCAGCGATCGGACGGGGAACACTGAAGCTTTCTTT.

The V gene is TRBV13, the J gene TRBJ2-3; no reliable D call. Germline V CDR1 and CDR2: PRHDT, FYEKMQ (reference sequence). Trimming removed 1 base at V and 3 bases at J, with 5 bases between. The CDR3 sequence is 13 residues long. The CDR3 bases are TGTGCCAGCAGCTTAGCGGCGACAGATACGCAGTATTTT. It codes for CASSLAATDTQYF.

The chain couples TRBV2 to TRBJ2-2, with D unclear. The V gene's germline CDR1 is SNHLY and CDR2 FYNNEI. V was pared by 9 bases and J by 0 bases, with 14 bases between. This CDR3 region has 15 residues. The CDR3 is CASSPIAANTGELFF. CDR3 in DNA: TGTGCCAGTAGTCCTATTGCCGCGAACACCGGGGAGCTGTTTTTT.